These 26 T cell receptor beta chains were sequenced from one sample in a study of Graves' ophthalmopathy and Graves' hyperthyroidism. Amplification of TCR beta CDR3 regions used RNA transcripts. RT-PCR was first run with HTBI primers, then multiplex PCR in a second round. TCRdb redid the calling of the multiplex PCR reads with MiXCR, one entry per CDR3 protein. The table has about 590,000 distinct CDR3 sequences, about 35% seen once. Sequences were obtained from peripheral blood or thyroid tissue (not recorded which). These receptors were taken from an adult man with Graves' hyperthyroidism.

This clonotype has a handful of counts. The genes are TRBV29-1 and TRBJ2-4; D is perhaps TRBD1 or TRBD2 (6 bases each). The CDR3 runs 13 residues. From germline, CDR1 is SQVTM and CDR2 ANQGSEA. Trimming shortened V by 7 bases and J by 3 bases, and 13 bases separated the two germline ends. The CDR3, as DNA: TGCAGCGCCTTACAGGGAGGCAAAAACATTCAGTACTTC. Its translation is CSALQGGKNIQYF.

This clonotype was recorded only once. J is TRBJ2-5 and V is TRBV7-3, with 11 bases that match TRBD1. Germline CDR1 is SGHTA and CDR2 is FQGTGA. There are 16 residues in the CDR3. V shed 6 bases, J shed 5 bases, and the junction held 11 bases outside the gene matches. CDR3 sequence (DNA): TGTGCCAGCAGTCAACGGGACAGGGGGATCGAGGAGACCCAGTACTTC. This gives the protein CASSQRDRGIEETQYF.

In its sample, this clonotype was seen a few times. The CDR3 is CAWSRVRTEAFF. CDR3 in DNA: TGTGCCTGGAGTAGGGTGAGAACTGAAGCTTTCTTT. This chain links TRBV30 with TRBJ1-1; D is ambiguous. V lost 2 bases and J 5 bases, leaving 9 bases between the germline ends. Germline-derived CDR1 and CDR2 are GTSNPN and SVGIG (reference sequence). The CDR3 loop spans 12 amino acids.

The CDR3 coding sequence is TGTGCCAGCAGCCGGCCTCCAGGGGTGGTCAATCAGCCCCAGCATTTT. Its translation: CASSRPPGVVNQPQHF. V and J are TRBV10-3 and TRBJ1-5, with TRBD1 as a possible D gene (6 bases). Germline CDR1 and CDR2: ENHRY and SYGVKD. This CDR3 is built from 16 residues. V lost 10 bases and J 3 bases, leaving 22 bases between the germline ends.

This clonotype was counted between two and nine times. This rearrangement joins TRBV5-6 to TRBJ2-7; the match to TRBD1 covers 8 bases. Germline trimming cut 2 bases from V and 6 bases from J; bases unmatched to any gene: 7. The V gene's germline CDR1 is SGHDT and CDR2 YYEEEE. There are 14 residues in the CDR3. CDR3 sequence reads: CASSFGQGYIEQYF. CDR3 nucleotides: TGTGCCAGCAGCTTCGGACAGGGTTATATCGAGCAGTACTTC.

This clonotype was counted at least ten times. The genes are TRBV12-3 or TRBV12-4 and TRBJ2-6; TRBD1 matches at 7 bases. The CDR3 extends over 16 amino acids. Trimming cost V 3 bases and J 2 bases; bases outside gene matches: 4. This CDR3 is CASSFETGPGANVLTF. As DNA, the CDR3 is TGTGCCAGCAGTTTCGAGACAGGGCCTGGGGCCAACGTCCTGACTTTC.

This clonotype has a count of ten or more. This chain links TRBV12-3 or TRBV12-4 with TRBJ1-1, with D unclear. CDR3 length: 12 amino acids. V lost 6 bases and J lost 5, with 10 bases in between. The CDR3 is CASRNYGTEAFF. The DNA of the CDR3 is TGTGCCAGCAGAAATTATGGGACTGAAGCTTTCTTT.

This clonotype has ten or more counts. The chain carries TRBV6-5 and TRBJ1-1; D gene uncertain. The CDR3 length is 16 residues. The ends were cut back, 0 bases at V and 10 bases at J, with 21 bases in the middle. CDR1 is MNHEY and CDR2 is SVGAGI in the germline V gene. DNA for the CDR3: TGTGCCAGCAGTTACTCGATGGGGTGGCAACCCGACGGAGCTTTCTTT. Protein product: CASSYSMGWQPDGAFF.

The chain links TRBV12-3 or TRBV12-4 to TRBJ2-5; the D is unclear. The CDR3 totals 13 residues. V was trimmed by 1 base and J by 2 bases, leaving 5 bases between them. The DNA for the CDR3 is TGTGCCAGCAGTTTAGTCCAGCAAGAGACCCAGTACTTC. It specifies CASSLVQQETQYF.

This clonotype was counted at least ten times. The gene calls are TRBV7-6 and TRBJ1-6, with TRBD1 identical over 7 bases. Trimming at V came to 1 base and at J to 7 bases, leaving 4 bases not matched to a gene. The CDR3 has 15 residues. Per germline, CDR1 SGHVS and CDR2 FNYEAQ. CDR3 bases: TGTGCCAGCAGCTTAGGGGTAGGGGGCAATTCACCCCTCCACTTT. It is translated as CASSLGVGGNSPLHF.

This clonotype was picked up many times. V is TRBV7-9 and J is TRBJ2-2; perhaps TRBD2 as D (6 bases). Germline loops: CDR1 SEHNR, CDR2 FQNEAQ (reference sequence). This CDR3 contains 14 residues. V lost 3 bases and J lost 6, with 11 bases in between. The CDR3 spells CASSLRSGAGELFF. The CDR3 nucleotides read TGTGCCAGCAGCTTGCGTTCGGGAGCCGGGGAGCTGTTTTTT.

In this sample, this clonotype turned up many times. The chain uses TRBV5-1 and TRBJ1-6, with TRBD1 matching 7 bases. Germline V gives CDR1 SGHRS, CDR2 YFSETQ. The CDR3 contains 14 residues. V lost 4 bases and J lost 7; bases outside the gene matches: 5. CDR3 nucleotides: TGCGCCAGCAGCGTGGACAGGTTAAATTCACCCCTCCACTTT. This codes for CASSVDRLNSPLHF.

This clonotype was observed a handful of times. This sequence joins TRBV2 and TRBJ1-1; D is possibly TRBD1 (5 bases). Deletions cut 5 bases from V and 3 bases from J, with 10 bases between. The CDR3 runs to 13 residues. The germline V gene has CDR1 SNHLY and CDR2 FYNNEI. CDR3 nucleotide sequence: TGTGCCAGCAGTTTGAAGGGGCACACTGAAGCTTTCTTT. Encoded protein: CASSLKGHTEAFF. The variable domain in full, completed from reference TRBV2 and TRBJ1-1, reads EPEVTQTPSHQVTQMGQEVILRCVPISNHLYFYWYRQILGQKVEFLVSFYNNEISEKSEIFDDQFSVERPDGSNFTLKIRSTKLEDSAMYFCASSLKGHTEAFFGQGTRLTVV.

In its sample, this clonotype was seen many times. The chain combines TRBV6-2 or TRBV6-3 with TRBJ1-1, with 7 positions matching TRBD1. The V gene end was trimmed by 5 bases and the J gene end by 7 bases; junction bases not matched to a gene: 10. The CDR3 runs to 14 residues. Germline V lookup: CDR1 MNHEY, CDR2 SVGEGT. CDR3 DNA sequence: TGTGCCAGCAGTACCATAGACAGGGCCGATGAAGCTTTCTTT. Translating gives CASSTIDRADEAFF.

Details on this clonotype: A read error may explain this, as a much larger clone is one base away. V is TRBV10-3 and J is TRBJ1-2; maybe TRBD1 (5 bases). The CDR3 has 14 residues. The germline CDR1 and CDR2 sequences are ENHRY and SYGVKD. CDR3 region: CASSHPGTAYGHTF. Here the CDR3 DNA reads TGTGCCAGCAGTCACCCCGGGACGGCATATGGCCACACCTTC.

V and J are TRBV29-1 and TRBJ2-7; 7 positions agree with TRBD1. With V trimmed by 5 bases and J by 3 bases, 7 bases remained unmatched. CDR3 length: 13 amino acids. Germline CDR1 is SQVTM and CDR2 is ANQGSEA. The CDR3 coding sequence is TGCAGCGTTATTGACAGGGACAACTACGAGCAGTACTTC. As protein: CSVIDRDNYEQYF.

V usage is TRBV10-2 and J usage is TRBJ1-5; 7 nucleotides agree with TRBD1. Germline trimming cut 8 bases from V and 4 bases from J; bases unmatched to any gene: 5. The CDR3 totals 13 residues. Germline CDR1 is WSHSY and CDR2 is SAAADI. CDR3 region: CASRDSNNQPQHF. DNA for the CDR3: TGCGCCAGCCGGGACAGTAATAATCAGCCCCAGCATTTT.

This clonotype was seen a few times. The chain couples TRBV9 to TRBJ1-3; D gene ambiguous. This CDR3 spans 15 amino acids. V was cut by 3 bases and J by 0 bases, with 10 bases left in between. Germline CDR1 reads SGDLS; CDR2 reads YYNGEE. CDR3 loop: CASSGAGFSGNTIYF. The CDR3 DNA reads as TGTGCCAGCAGCGGGGCCGGTTTCTCTGGAAACACCATATATTTT.

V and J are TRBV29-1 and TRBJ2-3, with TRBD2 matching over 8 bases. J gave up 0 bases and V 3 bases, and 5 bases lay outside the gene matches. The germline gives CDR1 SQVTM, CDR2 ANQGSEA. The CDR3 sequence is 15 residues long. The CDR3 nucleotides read TGCAGCGTTGATGTAGCGGGAACTAGCACAGATACGCAGTATTTT. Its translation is CSVDVAGTSTDTQYF.

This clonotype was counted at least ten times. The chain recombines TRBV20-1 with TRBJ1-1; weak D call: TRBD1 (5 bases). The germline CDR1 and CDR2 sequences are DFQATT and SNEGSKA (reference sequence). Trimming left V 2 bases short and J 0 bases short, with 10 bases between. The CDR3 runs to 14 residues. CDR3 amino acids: CSARRGIMNTEAFF. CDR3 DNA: TGCAGTGCTAGAAGGGGTATCATGAACACTGAAGCTTTCTTT.

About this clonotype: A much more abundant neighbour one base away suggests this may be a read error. CDR3 protein: CAADQGDRAEAFF. CDR3 DNA sequence: TGTGCCGCCGATCAGGGGGATAGGGCTGAAGCTTTCTTT. This chain uses TRBV10-3 with TRBJ1-1; 7 bases match TRBD1. The CDR3 is 13 residues long. Germline V lookup: CDR1 ENHRY, CDR2 SYGVKD. V was pared by 11 bases and J by 6 bases, with 12 bases of the junction left unmatched.

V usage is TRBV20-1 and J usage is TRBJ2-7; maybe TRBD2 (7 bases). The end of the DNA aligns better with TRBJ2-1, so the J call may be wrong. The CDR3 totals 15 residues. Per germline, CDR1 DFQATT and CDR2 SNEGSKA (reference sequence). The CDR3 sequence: CSARGEGVTTNEQFF. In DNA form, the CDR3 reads TGCAGTGCTAGGGGGGAGGGGGTAACGACAAATGAGCAGTTCTTC.

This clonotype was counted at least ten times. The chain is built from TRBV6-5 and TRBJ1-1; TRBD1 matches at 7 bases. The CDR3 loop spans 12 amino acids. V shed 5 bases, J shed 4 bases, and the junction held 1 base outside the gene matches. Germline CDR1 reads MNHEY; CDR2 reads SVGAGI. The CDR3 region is CASSTGATEAFF. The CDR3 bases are TGTGCCAGCAGTACAGGGGCCACTGAAGCTTTCTTT.

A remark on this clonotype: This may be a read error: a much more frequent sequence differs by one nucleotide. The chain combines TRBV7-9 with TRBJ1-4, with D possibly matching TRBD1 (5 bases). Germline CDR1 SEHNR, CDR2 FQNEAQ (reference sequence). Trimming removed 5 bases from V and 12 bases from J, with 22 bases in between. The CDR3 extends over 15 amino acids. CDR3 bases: TGTGCCAGCAGCCGACGTAGGGGCCTGAGGGAAGAACTGTTTTTT. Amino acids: CASSRRRGLREELFF.

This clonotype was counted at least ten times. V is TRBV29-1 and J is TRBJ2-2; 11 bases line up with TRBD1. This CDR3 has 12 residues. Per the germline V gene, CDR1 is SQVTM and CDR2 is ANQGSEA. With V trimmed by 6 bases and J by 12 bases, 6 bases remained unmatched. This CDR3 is CSVRTGGGKLFF. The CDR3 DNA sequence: TGCAGCGTGAGGACAGGGGGCGGAAAGCTGTTTTTT.

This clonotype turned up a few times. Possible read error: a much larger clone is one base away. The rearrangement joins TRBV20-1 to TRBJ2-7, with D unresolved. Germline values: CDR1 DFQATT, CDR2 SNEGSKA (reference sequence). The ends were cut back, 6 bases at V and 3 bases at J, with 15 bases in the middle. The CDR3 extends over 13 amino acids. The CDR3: CSAIGPGIYEQYF. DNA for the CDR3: TGCAGTGCCATTGGACCAGGAATCTACGAGCAGTACTTC.